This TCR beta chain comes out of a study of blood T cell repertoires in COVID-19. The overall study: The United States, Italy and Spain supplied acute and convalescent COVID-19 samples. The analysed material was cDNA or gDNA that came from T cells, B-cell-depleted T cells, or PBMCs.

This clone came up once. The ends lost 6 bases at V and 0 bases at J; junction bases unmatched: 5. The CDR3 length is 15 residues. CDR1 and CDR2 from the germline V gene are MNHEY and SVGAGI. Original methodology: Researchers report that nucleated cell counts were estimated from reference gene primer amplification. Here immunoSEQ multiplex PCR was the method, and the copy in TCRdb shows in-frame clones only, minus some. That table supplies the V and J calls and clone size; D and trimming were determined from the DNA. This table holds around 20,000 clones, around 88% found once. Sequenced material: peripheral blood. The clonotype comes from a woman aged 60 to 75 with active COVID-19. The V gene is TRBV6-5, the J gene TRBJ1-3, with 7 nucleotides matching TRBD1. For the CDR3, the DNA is TGTGCCAGCAGGACCACAGGGGTCTCTGGAAACACCATATATTTT. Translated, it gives CASRTTGVSGNTIYF.